A selection of T cell receptor beta chains follows, all from one sample in a study of T cells in Graves' hyperthyroidism and ophthalmopathy. TCRdb ran MiXCR on the multiplex PCR reads and lists one entry per CDR3 protein. This sample has a few hundred thousand distinct CDR3 sequences; approximately 13% occur once, and the top ten carry 30% to 35%. What was sequenced was blood. The receptors were gathered from a woman aged 40 to 50 with Graves' ophthalmopathy. The CDR3 runs from the conserved cysteine through the conserved F or W. The D gene is left open where the match is weak. Clone size is stated in some rows and not others, as once, few, many or a class when expanded.

abundance: NA; d_gene: TRBD1; j_gene: TRBJ2-1; v_gene: TRBV28; CDR3nt: TGTGCCAGCAGTTTCTCCCCTGGGACAGGGGGGAATGAGCAGTTCTTC; CDR3aa: CASSFSPGTGGNEQFF
abundance: few; d_gene: TRBD2; j_gene: TRBJ2-3; v_gene: TRBV3-1; CDR3nt: TGTGCCAGCAGCCAACGTACTGGACTAGCGGGATTCACAGATACGCAGTATTTT; CDR3aa: CASSQRTGLAGFTDTQYF
abundance: few; d_gene: NA; j_gene: TRBJ2-5; v_gene: TRBV6-1; CDR3nt: TGTGCCAGCAGTGAATTAGTAAAGGCAGGGCGTCGGGACTTC; CDR3aa: CASSELVKAGRRDF
abundance: many; d_gene: NA; j_gene: TRBJ2-7; v_gene: TRBV12-3/TRBV12-4; CDR3nt: TGTGCCGGGAGAGGCAGTAAACCGTACGAGCAGTACTTC; CDR3aa: CAGRGSKPYEQYF
abundance: many; d_gene: TRBD2; j_gene: TRBJ2-1; v_gene: TRBV6-1; CDR3nt: TGTGCCAGCAGTGGCGGGGAGGGGCTCTACAATGAGCAGTTCTTC; CDR3aa: CASSGGEGLYNEQFF
abundance: few; d_gene: NA; j_gene: TRBJ1-5; v_gene: TRBV4-2; CDR3nt: TGTGCCAGCAGCCCGTCGTTTGACAGCTTAGTTCAGCCCCAGCATTTT; CDR3aa: CASSPSFDSLVQPQHF
abundance: many; d_gene: NA; j_gene: TRBJ2-7; v_gene: TRBV20-1; CDR3nt: TGCAGTGCCACCGGGACTGTAACCTACGAGCAGTACTTC; CDR3aa: CSATGTVTYEQYF
abundance: few; d_gene: NA; j_gene: TRBJ2-7; v_gene: TRBV7-6; CDR3nt: TGTGCCAGCAGCCCGAACCCGTACGAGCAGTACTTC; CDR3aa: CASSPNPYEQYF
abundance: many; d_gene: NA; j_gene: TRBJ2-7; v_gene: TRBV20-1; CDR3nt: TGCAGTGCTGAGTTCGGGGGTTACGAGCAGTACTTC; CDR3aa: CSAEFGGYEQYF
abundance: few; d_gene: NA; j_gene: TRBJ2-7; v_gene: TRBV6-1; CDR3nt: TGTGCCAGCAGTCACCACTACGAGCAGTACTTC; CDR3aa: CASSHHYEQYF
abundance: NA; d_gene: NA; j_gene: TRBJ2-2; v_gene: TRBV28; CDR3nt: TGTGCCAGCAGTACCGCTTCCCTAGTGGGGCGGGATAGATCAGGGGAGCTGTTTTTT; CDR3aa: CASSTASLVGRDRSGELFF
abundance: NA; d_gene: TRBD1; j_gene: TRBJ1-4; v_gene: TRBV3-1; CDR3nt: TGTGCCAGCAGGGACCGACAGGGAAGACTGTTTTTT; CDR3aa: CASRDRQGRLFF
abundance: many; d_gene: TRBD2; j_gene: TRBJ2-2; v_gene: TRBV20-1; CDR3nt: TGCAGTGCTAGAGATCGGCGGGAGGGCTTGACCGGGGAGCTGTTTTTT; CDR3aa: CSARDRREGLTGELFF
abundance: many; d_gene: NA; j_gene: TRBJ1-1; v_gene: TRBV6-2/TRBV6-3; CDR3nt: TGTGCCAGCAGTGACAGAGCGGTTGACACTGAAGCTTTCTTT; CDR3aa: CASSDRAVDTEAFF
abundance: many; d_gene: NA; j_gene: TRBJ2-3; v_gene: TRBV12-3/TRBV12-4; CDR3nt: TGTGCCAGCACCTCTGAGGGCGAAGCGGAAAGAGATACGCAGTATTTT; CDR3aa: CASTSEGEAERDTQYF
abundance: many; d_gene: NA; j_gene: TRBJ1-1; v_gene: TRBV20-1; CDR3nt: TGCAGTGCTAGAGATCTCAGGGGAGGGGACACTGAAGCTTTCTTT; CDR3aa: CSARDLRGGDTEAFF
abundance: many; d_gene: TRBD1; j_gene: TRBJ2-3; v_gene: TRBV29-1; CDR3nt: TGCAGCGGAGGACAGGCAACAGATACGCAGTATTTT; CDR3aa: CSGGQATDTQYF
abundance: few; d_gene: NA; j_gene: TRBJ1-5; v_gene: TRBV20-1; CDR3nt: TGCAGTGCTAGGGGGGGGCTCGGGAGCAATCAGCCCCAGCATTTT; CDR3aa: CSARGGLGSNQPQHF
abundance: many; d_gene: TRBD1; j_gene: TRBJ2-7; v_gene: TRBV29-1; CDR3nt: TGCAGCGTGGGGGACAGCCTACTCTACGAGCAGTACTTC; CDR3aa: CSVGDSLLYEQYF
abundance: few; d_gene: TRBD2; j_gene: TRBJ2-3; v_gene: TRBV20-1; CDR3nt: TGCAGTGCTAGAGGAGGCGTAGGACTAGCGGCTAGCACAGATACGCAGTATTTT; CDR3aa: CSARGGVGLAASTDTQYF
abundance: many; d_gene: NA; j_gene: TRBJ2-6; v_gene: TRBV28; CDR3nt: TGTGCCAGCAGCCCTCACCGACCTGGGGCCAACGTCCTGACTTTC; CDR3aa: CASSPHRPGANVLTF
abundance: many; d_gene: NA; j_gene: TRBJ1-2; v_gene: TRBV5-5; CDR3nt: TGTGCCAGCAGCTTTGGGGGCGAGTATGGCTACACCTTC; CDR3aa: CASSFGGEYGYTF
abundance: many; d_gene: NA; j_gene: TRBJ1-2; v_gene: TRBV12-3/TRBV12-4; CDR3nt: TGTGCCAGCAGTGTTCGGGACTTTTGGAACTATGGCTACACCTTC; CDR3aa: CASSVRDFWNYGYTF
abundance: many; d_gene: NA; j_gene: TRBJ2-1; v_gene: TRBV18; CDR3nt: TGTGCCAGCTCACCAGGCGGGGTCAGGAATGAGCAGTTCTTC; CDR3aa: CASSPGGVRNEQFF
abundance: few; d_gene: NA; j_gene: TRBJ2-5; v_gene: TRBV20-1; CDR3nt: TGCAGTGCTAGAGTTGGGGGGCAGAAAGAGACCCAGTACTTC; CDR3aa: CSARVGGQKETQYF
abundance: many; d_gene: NA; j_gene: TRBJ1-6; v_gene: TRBV27; CDR3nt: TGTGCCAGCAGCTTAATGTGGAATTCACCCCTCCACTTT; CDR3aa: CASSLMWNSPLHF
abundance: NA; d_gene: TRBD2; j_gene: TRBJ2-2; v_gene: TRBV12-3/TRBV12-4; CDR3nt: TGTGCCAGCAGCCTGGGACTAGCGGGCACCCGGGAGCTGTTTTTT; CDR3aa: CASSLGLAGTRELFF